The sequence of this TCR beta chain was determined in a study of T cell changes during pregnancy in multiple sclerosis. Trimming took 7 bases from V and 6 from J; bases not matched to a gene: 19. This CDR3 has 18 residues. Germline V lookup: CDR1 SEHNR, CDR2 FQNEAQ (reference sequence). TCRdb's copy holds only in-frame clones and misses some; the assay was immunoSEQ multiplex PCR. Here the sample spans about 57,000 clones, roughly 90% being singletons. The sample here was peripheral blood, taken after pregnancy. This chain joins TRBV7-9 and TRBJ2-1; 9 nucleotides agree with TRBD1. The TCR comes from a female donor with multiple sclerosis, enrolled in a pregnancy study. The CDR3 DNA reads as TGTGCCAGCAACCCGGGACAGGGATATCAAATCTACAGCAATGAGCAGTTCTTC. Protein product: CASNPGQGYQIYSNEQFF.